Shown below are 4 T cell receptor beta chains from a single sample sequenced in a study of cytomegalovirus exposure and HLA in healthy donors. The PCR was carried out with 60 Vbeta primers and 13 Jbeta primers. Sequenced by immunoSEQ multiplex PCR; TCRdb stores in-frame clones only, minus some. The sample holds roughly 73,000 clones, roughly 71% seen once. The sequenced sample was PBMCs. The receptors here all came from an older man in good health and CMV-seronegative.

Regarding this clone: A junction end diverges from the germline sequence, so it may reflect a read error. V and J are TRBV7-9 and TRBJ1-4, with 10 positions matching TRBD1. The CDR3 is 16 residues long. Germline CDR1 reads SEHNR; CDR2 reads FQNEAQ (reference sequence). The CDR3 region is CSSSLGGTGDNEKLFF. The CDR3 DNA follows: TGTTCCAGCAGCTTAGGCGGGACAGGGGATAATGAAAAACTGTTTTTT.

The chain couples TRBV25-1 to TRBJ2-5, with 11 bases identical to TRBD2. The CDR3 is 17 residues long. The V gene end was trimmed by 1 base and the J gene end by 2 bases; junction bases not matched to a gene: 6. CDR1 is MGHDK, CDR2 SYGVNS, per germline. CDR3 bases: TGTGCCAGCAGTGAATTGGGGCTAGCGGGGGGACAAGAGACCCAGTACTTC. It specifies CASSELGLAGGQETQYF.

The V and J genes are TRBV27 and TRBJ2-6; 8 bases are shared with TRBD1. The CDR3 is 17 amino acids. Germline assignment: CDR1 MNHEY and CDR2 SMNVEV (reference sequence). V lost 6 bases, J lost 0 bases, and 7 bases stayed unmatched. CDR3 region: CASRPPGQVSGANVLTF. CDR3 DNA: TGTGCCAGCAGGCCTCCGGGACAGGTCTCTGGGGCCAACGTCCTGACTTTC.

The chain joins TRBV7-2 to TRBJ2-5, with no clear D. Germline V gene sequence: CDR1 SGHTA, CDR2 FQGNSA. V dropped 5 bases and J dropped 1 base, with 11 bases sitting between them. The CDR3 consists of 14 residues. The CDR3 sequence: CASSLGQVQETQYF. DNA for the CDR3: TGTGCCAGCAGCCTAGGGCAGGTCCAAGAGACCCAGTACTTC.